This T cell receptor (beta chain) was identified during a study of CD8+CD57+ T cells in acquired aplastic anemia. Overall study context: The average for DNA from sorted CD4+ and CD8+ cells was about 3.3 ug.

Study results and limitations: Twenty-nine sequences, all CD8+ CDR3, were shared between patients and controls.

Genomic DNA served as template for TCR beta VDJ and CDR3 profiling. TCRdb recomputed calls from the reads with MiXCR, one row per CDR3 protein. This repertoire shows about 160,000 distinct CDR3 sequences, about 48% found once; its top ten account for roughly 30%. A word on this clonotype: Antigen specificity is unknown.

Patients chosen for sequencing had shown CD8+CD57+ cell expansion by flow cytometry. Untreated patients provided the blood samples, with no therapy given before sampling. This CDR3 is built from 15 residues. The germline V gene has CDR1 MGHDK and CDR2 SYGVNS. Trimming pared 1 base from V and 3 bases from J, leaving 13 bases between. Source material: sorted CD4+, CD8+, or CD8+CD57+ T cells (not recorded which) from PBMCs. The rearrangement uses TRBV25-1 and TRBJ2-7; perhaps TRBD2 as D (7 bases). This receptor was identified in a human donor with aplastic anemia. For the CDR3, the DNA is TGTGCCAGCAGTGAATTTGGAGGGGGGGGCTACGAGCAGTACTTC. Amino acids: CASSEFGGGGYEQYF.